The 2 T cell receptor beta chains below were found in one sample sequenced in a study of beta chain features in type 1 diabetes. The study's findings and limits: In every one of the four CD4+ subsets, TCRB CDR3s were moderately but significantly shorter in Type 1 diabetes patients.

Their antigens are not known. Expressed TCRB transcripts got sequenced, as all isolated RNA was reverse transcribed. The protocol was immunoSEQ multiplex PCR, while the TCRdb copy is restricted to in-frame clones and leaves out a portion. This table holds over 150,000 clones, almost 8% found once. Sequenced input: central memory CD4+ T cells from blood. These receptors were collected from a man aged 18 to 29 with type 1 diabetes.

This rearrangement joins TRBV30 to TRBJ2-7; the match to TRBD1 covers 10 bases. The CDR3 is made up of 13 amino acids. Looked up from germline, CDR1 is GTSNPN and CDR2 is SVGIG (reference sequence). Trimming cost V 8 bases and J 5 bases; bases outside gene matches: 9. The CDR3, as DNA: TGTGCCCAAAGACCGGGACAGGGGAACGAGCAGTACTTC. As protein: CAQRPGQGNEQYF. The full variable domain, with the rest looked up from reference TRBV30 and TRBJ2-7, is SQTIHQWPATLVQPVGSPLSLECTVEGTSNPNLYWYRQAAGRGLQLLFYSVGIGQISSEVPQNLSASRPQDRQFILSSKKLLLSDSGFYLCAQRPGQGNEQYFGPGTRLTVT.

Only a few counts were recorded for this clone. The chain links TRBV18 to TRBJ2-7; 12 nucleotides align to TRBD2. The ends lost 6 bases at V and 3 bases at J; junction bases unmatched: 3. Germline CDR1 and CDR2: KGHSH and LQKENI. This CDR3 contains 14 residues. CDR3 residues: CASSPGLAGYEQYF. CDR3 coding DNA: TGTGCCAGCTCCCCGGGACTAGCGGGCTACGAGCAGTACTTC.